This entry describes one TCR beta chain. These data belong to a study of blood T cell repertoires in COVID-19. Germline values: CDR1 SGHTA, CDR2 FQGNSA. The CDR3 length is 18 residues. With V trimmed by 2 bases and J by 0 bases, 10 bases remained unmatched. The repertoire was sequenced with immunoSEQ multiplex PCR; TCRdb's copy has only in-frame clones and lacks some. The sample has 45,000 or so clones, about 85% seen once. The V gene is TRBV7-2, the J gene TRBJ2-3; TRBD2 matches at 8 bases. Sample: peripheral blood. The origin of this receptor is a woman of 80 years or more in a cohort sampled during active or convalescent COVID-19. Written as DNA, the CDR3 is TGTGCCAGCAGCTTACGGGGTCAAGCGGGAGTTAGCACAGATACGCAGTATTTT. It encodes CASSLRGQAGVSTDTQYF.